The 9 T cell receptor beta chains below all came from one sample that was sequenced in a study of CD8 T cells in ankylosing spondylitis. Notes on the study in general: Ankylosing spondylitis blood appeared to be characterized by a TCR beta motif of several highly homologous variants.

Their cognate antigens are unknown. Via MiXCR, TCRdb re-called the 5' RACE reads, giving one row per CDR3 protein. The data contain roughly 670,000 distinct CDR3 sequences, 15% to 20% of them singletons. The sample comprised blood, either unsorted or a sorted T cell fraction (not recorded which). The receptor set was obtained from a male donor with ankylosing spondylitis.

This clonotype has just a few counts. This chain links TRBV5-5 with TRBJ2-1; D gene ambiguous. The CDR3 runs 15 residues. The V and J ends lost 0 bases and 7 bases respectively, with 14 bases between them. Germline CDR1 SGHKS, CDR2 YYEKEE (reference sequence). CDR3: CASSLVGFSLNEQFF. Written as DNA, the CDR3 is TGTGCCAGCAGCTTGGTCGGCTTCAGCTTAAATGAGCAGTTCTTC.

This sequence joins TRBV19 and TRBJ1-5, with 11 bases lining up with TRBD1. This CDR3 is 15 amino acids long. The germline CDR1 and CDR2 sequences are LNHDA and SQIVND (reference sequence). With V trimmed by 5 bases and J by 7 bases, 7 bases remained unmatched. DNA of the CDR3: TGTGCCAGTAGTTGGCCCGGGACAGGGGGGCAGCCCCAGCATTTT. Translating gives CASSWPGTGGQPQHF.

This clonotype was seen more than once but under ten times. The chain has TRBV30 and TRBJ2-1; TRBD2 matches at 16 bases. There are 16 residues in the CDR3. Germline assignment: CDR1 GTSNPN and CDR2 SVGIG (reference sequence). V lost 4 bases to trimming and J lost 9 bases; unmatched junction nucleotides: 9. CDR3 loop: CAWTKGLAGGPIEQFF. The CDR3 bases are TGTGCCTGGACCAAGGGACTAGCGGGGGGGCCAATTGAGCAGTTCTTC.

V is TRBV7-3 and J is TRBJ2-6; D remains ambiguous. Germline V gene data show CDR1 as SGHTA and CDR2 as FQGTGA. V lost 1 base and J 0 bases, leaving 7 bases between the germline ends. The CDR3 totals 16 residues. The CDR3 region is CASSLIASSGANVLTF. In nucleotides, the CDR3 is TGTGCCAGCAGCTTAATAGCCAGCTCTGGGGCCAACGTCCTGACTTTC. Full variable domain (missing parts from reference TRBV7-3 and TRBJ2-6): GAGVSQTPSNKVTEKGKYVELRCDPISGHTALYWYRQSLGQGPEFLIYFQGTGAADDSGLPNDRFFAVRPEGSVSTLKIQRTERGDSAVYLCASSLIASSGANVLTFGAGSRLTVL.

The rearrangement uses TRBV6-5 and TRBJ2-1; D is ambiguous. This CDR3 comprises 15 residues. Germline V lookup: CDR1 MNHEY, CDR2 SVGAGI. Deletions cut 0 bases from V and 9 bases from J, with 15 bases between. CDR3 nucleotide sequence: TGTGCCAGCAGTTACTCGAACGGCGCGCGCGGTGAGCAGTTCTTC. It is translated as CASSYSNGARGEQFF.

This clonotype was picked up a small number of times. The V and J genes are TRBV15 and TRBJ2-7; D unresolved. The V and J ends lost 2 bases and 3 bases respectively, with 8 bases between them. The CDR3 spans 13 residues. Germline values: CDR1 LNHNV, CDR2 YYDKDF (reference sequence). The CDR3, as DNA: TGTGCCACCAGCAGAACTATATTCTACGAGCAGTACTTC. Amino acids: CATSRTIFYEQYF. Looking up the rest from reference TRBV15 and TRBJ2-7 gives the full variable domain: DAMVIQNPRYQVTQFGKPVTLSCSQTLNHNVMYWYQQKSSQAPKLLFHYYDKDFNNEADTPDNFQSRRPNTSFCFLDIRSPGLGDTAMYLCATSRTIFYEQYFGPGTRLTVT.

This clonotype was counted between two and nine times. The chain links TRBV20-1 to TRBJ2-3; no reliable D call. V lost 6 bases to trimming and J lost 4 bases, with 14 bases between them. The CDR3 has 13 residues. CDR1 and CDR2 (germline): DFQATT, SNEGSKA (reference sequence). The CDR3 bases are TGCAGTGCACACCCCCAAAAACCAGATACGCAGTATTTT. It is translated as CSAHPQKPDTQYF.

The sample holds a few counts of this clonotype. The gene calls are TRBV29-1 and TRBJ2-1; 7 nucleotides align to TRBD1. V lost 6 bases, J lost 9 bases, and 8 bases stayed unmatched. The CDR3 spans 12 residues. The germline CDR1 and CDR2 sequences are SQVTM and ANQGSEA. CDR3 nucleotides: TGCAGCGTCTCACAGGGGCCGAGTGAGCAGTTCTTC. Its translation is CSVSQGPSEQFF.

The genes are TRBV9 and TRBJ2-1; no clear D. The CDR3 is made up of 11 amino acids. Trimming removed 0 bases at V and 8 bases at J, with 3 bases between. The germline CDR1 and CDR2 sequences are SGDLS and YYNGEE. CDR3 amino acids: CASSVADEQFF. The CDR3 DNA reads TGTGCCAGCAGCGTAGCCGATGAGCAGTTCTTC. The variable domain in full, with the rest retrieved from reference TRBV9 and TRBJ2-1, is DSGVTQTPKHLITATGQRVTLRCSPRSGDLSVYWYQQSLDQGLQFLIQYYNGEERAKGNILERFSAQQFPDLHSELNLSSLELGDSALYFCASSVADEQFFGPGTRLTVL.